Shown below are 23 T cell receptor beta chains from a single sample sequenced in a study of T-cell reconstitution after alpha-beta-depleted transplantation in children. Library preparation (for TCRbeta) was performed with unique molecular identifiers. MiXCR, applied by TCRdb to the PCR reads, yields one record per CDR3 protein. The sample includes roughly 200,000 distinct CDR3 sequences, 8.4% of them seen just once. The sample here was PBMCs, mostly from graft donor cells, taken 360 days after TCRalphabeta/CD19-depleted stem cell transplant. Receptors were obtained from a male patient aged 2-15 years who had a stem cell transplant for acute myeloid leukemia, so the T cells may come from the graft donor.

The chain couples TRBV7-3 to TRBJ2-3; D is possibly TRBD2 (5 bases). CDR1 and CDR2 (germline): SGHTA, FQGTGA. The V gene lost 1 base and the J gene lost 6 bases, with 14 bases spanning the gap. The CDR3 spans 15 residues. DNA of the CDR3: TGTGCCAGCAGCTTAAACGCTAGCCCGGCGGATACGCAGTATTTT. This encodes CASSLNASPADTQYF.

The chain has TRBV5-1 and TRBJ2-3; D is perhaps TRBD2 (5 bases). There are 15 residues in the CDR3. Germline assignment: CDR1 SGHRS and CDR2 YFSETQ. Trimming left V 6 bases short and J 1 base short, with 15 bases between. The CDR3: CASKASGMGTDTQYF. CDR3 coding DNA: TGCGCCAGCAAAGCGTCGGGAATGGGCACAGATACGCAGTATTTT. Complete variable domain (other parts from reference TRBV5-1 and TRBJ2-3): KAGVTQTPRYLIKTRGQQVTLSCSPISGHRSVSWYQQTPGQGLQFLFEYFSETQRNKGNFPGRFSGRQFSNSRSEMNVSTLELGDSALYLCASKASGMGTDTQYFGPGTRLTVL.

This clonotype was picked up a small number of times. The chain carries TRBV6-2 or TRBV6-3 and TRBJ2-1; 11 bases are a match to TRBD1. The CDR3 contains 15 residues. Germline CDR1 reads MNHEY; CDR2 reads SVGEGT. The V segment lost 6 bases and the J segment 10 bases; nucleotides outside the gene matches: 11. CDR3 sequence: CASSRGTGGQREQFF. The CDR3 DNA reads TGTGCCAGCAGCAGAGGGACAGGGGGACAACGCGAGCAGTTCTTC.

In this sample, this clonotype turned up many times. The rearrangement joins TRBV29-1 to TRBJ2-1; tentatively, D is TRBD2 (6 bases). The CDR3 is made up of 12 amino acids. CDR1 and CDR2 from the germline V gene are SQVTM and ANQGSEA. Between the trimmed V and J ends, which lost 1 base and 7 bases, there was a span of 8 bases. The CDR3 region is CSVEAAGNEQFF. The DNA of the CDR3 is TGCAGCGTTGAAGCGGCGGGGAATGAGCAGTTCTTC.

This clonotype was seen ten or more times. The chain is built from TRBV12-3 or TRBV12-4 and TRBJ2-1; possible D gene TRBD1, 5 bases. The CDR3 contains 12 residues. V gave up 0 bases and J gave up 14 bases, with 11 bases separating them. The CDR3 is CASSLAGPLEFF. Written as DNA, the CDR3 is TGTGCCAGCAGTTTAGCGGGGCCCTTGGAGTTCTTC.

This chain uses TRBV12-3 or TRBV12-4 with TRBJ2-5; possibly TRBD2 for D (5 bases). The CDR3 consists of 16 residues. The V end was cut by 4 bases, the J end by 1 base, with 16 bases between. The CDR3 is CASSSSGRRFQETQYF. CDR3 coding DNA: TGTGCCAGCAGTTCATCTGGAAGGAGGTTCCAAGAGACCCAGTACTTC.

This clonotype has a count of ten or more. CDR3 DNA sequence: TGCAGTGCTAGAGATTCAGGGTCAGAGACCCAGTACTTC. The encoded protein is CSARDSGSETQYF. The V call is TRBV20-1, the J call TRBJ2-5, with a tentative D call TRBD1 (5 bases). CDR1 DFQATT and CDR2 SNEGSKA come from the germline V gene (reference sequence). The V gene lost 0 bases and the J gene lost 4 bases, with 9 bases spanning the gap. There are 13 residues in the CDR3.

The chain has TRBV6-1 and TRBJ2-4; TRBD1 matches at 7 bases. The CDR3 consists of 15 residues. Germline V CDR1 and CDR2: MNHNS, SASEGT. V was clipped by 4 bases and J by 0 bases; unmatched bases: 3. The CDR3 loop reads CASSVDRLAKNIQYF. In DNA form, the CDR3 reads TGTGCCAGCAGTGTGGACAGGCTAGCCAAAAACATTCAGTACTTC.

This clonotype was recorded many times. The rearrangement joins TRBV29-1 to TRBJ2-4, with D perhaps given as TRBD1 or TRBD2 (6 bases each). V was pared by 5 bases and J by 1 base, with 15 bases between. Germline V gives CDR1 SQVTM, CDR2 ANQGSEA. CDR3 length: 15 residues. CDR3 in DNA: TGCAGCGTTCTGTCGGGGGCACGGGCCAAAAACATTCAGTACTTC. It is translated as CSVLSGARAKNIQYF.

There are many counts of this clonotype. The V gene is TRBV9, the J gene TRBJ2-2; 7 nucleotides agree with TRBD1. V lost 2 bases and J lost 8; bases outside the gene matches: 6. In germline, CDR1 is SGDLS, CDR2 YYNGEE. The CDR3 consists of 14 residues. In DNA form, the CDR3 reads TGTGCCAGCAGCGTGACAGGGTCTAAGGGGGAGCTGTTTTTT. Protein product: CASSVTGSKGELFF.

V usage is TRBV20-1 and J usage is TRBJ2-3, with 9 bases matching TRBD2. The germline gives CDR1 DFQATT, CDR2 SNEGSKA (reference sequence). The CDR3 sequence is 14 residues long. V gave up 6 bases and J gave up 2 bases; unmatched junction bases: 6. The CDR3 reads CSAQSGGLTDTQYF. The CDR3 DNA reads as TGCAGTGCGCAGAGCGGGGGGCTCACAGATACGCAGTATTTT.

Many counts were recorded for this clonotype. The genes are TRBV29-1 and TRBJ2-2, with TRBD2 matching over 9 bases. J lost 0 bases, V lost 6 bases, and 2 bases had no gene match. Per germline, CDR1 SQVTM and CDR2 ANQGSEA. The CDR3 runs 14 residues. Here the CDR3 reads CSVVAGANTGELFF. Written as DNA, the CDR3 is TGCAGCGTGGTAGCGGGGGCGAACACCGGGGAGCTGTTTTTT.

The chain carries TRBV20-1 and TRBJ2-3, with 11 positions matching TRBD2. CDR1 and CDR2 (germline): DFQATT, SNEGSKA (reference sequence). V was pared by 6 bases and J by 5 bases, with 4 bases of the junction left unmatched. The CDR3 totals 13 residues. DNA of the CDR3: TGCAGTGCCCATAGCGGGGGGGAAGATACGCAGTATTTT. This encodes CSAHSGGEDTQYF.

This clonotype showed up just a few times. The rearrangement joins TRBV5-1 to TRBJ2-7; D is perhaps TRBD1 or TRBD2 (5 bases each). V was cut by 0 bases and J by 6 bases, with 10 bases left in between. Germline V CDR1 and CDR2: SGHRS, YFSETQ. The CDR3 runs 13 residues. CDR3 in DNA: TGCGCCAGCAGCTTGGAACCGAGGGGCGAGCAGTACGTC. Residues: CASSLEPRGEQYV.

In its sample, this clonotype was seen many times. The chain is built from TRBV5-1 and TRBJ2-2, with 7 bases lining up with TRBD1. V shed 7 bases and J 1 base; nucleotides not matched to a gene: 10. The length of the CDR3 is 16 residues. Germline V gene data show CDR1 as SGHRS and CDR2 as YFSETQ. The CDR3 spells CASRVTGDWNTGELFF. CDR3 bases: TGCGCCAGCCGAGTAACAGGGGATTGGAACACCGGGGAGCTGTTTTTT.

This clonotype was recorded many times. The chain couples TRBV7-8 to TRBJ2-7; D gene ambiguous. The CDR3 covers 14 residues. V was shortened by 0 bases and J by 2 bases, with 8 bases between the two germline ends. Germline V gene lookup returns CDR1 SGHVS and CDR2 FQNEAQ. For the CDR3, the DNA is TGTGCCAGCAGCTTAGCGATACGGGCCTACGAGCAGTACTTC. This translates into CASSLAIRAYEQYF.

This sequence joins TRBV20-1 and TRBJ2-5; TRBD2 agrees at 10 bases. Per germline, CDR1 DFQATT and CDR2 SNEGSKA (reference sequence). V trimming: 3 bases; J trimming: 1 base; junction bases outside the gene matches: 5. The CDR3 spans 15 residues. CDR3 residues: CSASRLAGVQETQYF. The CDR3 DNA follows: TGCAGTGCTAGTAGGCTAGCGGGAGTCCAAGAGACCCAGTACTTC.

This chain joins TRBV5-1 and TRBJ2-5; TRBD2 matches 10 bases. The CDR3 sequence is 16 residues long. Germline V gives CDR1 SGHRS, CDR2 YFSETQ. The V segment lost 2 bases and the J segment 5 bases; nucleotides outside the gene matches: 9. This chain's CDR3 is CASSLGSGGATETQYF. In DNA form, the CDR3 reads TGCGCCAGCAGCTTAGGCAGCGGGGGGGCAACGGAGACCCAGTACTTC.

The chain couples TRBV11-2 to TRBJ2-3; no reliable D call. Trimming removed 0 bases from V and 0 bases from J, with 19 bases in between. CDR3 length equals 19 residues. The V gene's germline CDR1 is SGHAT and CDR2 FQNNGV. The CDR3 DNA reads as TGTGCCAGCAGCTTAGAATTATTTGGCCCCCCACATAGCACAGATACGCAGTATTTT. It yields the protein CASSLELFGPPHSTDTQYF.

V gene TRBV20-1 combines with J gene TRBJ1-2, with 8 positions matching TRBD1. J was trimmed by 4 bases and V by 6 bases; bases with no gene match: 7. The length of the CDR3 is 13 residues. CDR1 is DFQATT, CDR2 SNEGSKA, per germline (reference sequence). CDR3 DNA sequence: TGCAGTGCGGGATTACAGGGGGTCTATGGCTACACCTTC. As protein: CSAGLQGVYGYTF.

This clonotype was observed a few times. The V call is TRBV5-1, the J call TRBJ1-1; D possibly corresponds to TRBD1 (5 bases). The CDR3 spans 16 residues. Trimming left V 4 bases short and J 0 bases short, with 16 bases between. The germline V gene has CDR1 SGHRS and CDR2 YFSETQ. The CDR3, as DNA: TGCGCCAGCAGCAAAGTCAGGGATACCATGAACACTGAAGCTTTCTTT. It yields the protein CASSKVRDTMNTEAFF.

This chain connects TRBV14 to TRBJ2-6; D possibly corresponds to TRBD1 (6 bases). Germline V CDR1 and CDR2: SGHDN, FVKESK. Between the trimmed V and J ends, which lost 6 bases and 4 bases, there was a span of 13 bases. The CDR3 is made up of 15 amino acids. CDR3 DNA: TGTGCCAGCAGTAAAACAGGGAGCGGGGCCAACGTCCTGACTTTC. Protein product: CASSKTGSGANVLTF. The variable domain in full, completed from reference TRBV14 and TRBJ2-6, reads EAGVTQFPSHSVIEKGQTVTLRCDPISGHDNLYWYRRVMGKEIKFLLHFVKESKQDESGMPNNRFLAERTGGTYSTLKVQPAELEDSGVYFCASSKTGSGANVLTFGAGSRLTVL.

The chain combines TRBV10-3 with TRBJ2-5, with 10 bases fitting TRBD1. The CDR3 is 14 residues long. The germline V gene has CDR1 ENHRY and CDR2 SYGVKD. V lost 3 bases and J lost 4; bases outside the gene matches: 2. The CDR3 bases are TGTGCCATCAGTGACCGGGACAGGGGAGAGACCCAGTACTTC. Protein: CAISDRDRGETQYF.